The rows below give T cell receptor beta chains drawn from one sample of a study of blood T cell repertoires in COVID-19. The data were produced by immunoSEQ multiplex PCR, yet TCRdb's version contains in-frame clones alone and is incomplete. The sample carries 150,000 to 200,000 clones, 70% to 80% recorded once. The specimen was peripheral blood. The receptor set was obtained from a woman in her thirties or forties with COVID-19, enrolled during active disease. CDR3s include the opening cysteine and the closing phenylalanine or tryptophan. A D gene is named only where the DNA matches it firmly. Clone size is stated in some rows and not others, as once, few, many or a class when expanded.

CASSQDPGSPGANVLTF	TGCGCCAGCAGCCAAGATCCAGGGTCCCCTGGGGCCAACGTCCTGACTTTC	TRBV4-3	TRBJ2-6	.	.
CSVSGLAVNTGELFF	TGCAGCGTTTCGGGACTAGCGGTGAACACCGGGGAGCTGTTTTTT	TRBV29-1	TRBJ2-2	TRBD2	.
CASSSRGGGMNTEAFF	TGTGCCAGCAGCTCCCGAGGCGGGGGAATGAACACTGAAGCTTTCTTT	TRBV5-4	TRBJ1-1	.	.
CASSPGLAGGNGELFF	TGTGCCAGCAGCCCAGGGCTAGCGGGAGGAAACGGGGAGCTGTTTTTT	TRBV7-7	TRBJ2-2	TRBD2	.
CASSPGVATDTQYF	TGTGCCAGCAGCCCCGGGGTAGCCACAGATACGCAGTATTTT	TRBV7-2	TRBJ2-3	.	.
CASRRDSGNQPQHF	TGTGCCAGCCGCAGGGACAGCGGCAATCAGCCCCAGCATTTT	TRBV7-8	TRBJ1-5	TRBD1	few
CASSSIATGNTGELFF	TGCGCCAGCAGCTCCATAGCGACAGGGAACACCGGGGAGCTGTTTTTT	TRBV4-1	TRBJ2-2	.	.
CASSATGGHVWTDTQYF	TGTGCCAGCAGCGCCACGGGGGGGCATGTGTGGACAGATACGCAGTATTTT	TRBV7-2	TRBJ2-3	TRBD2	few
CASSAPGHSPGEQYF	TGTGCCAGCAGCGCCCCGGGACACAGCCCCGGCGAGCAGTACTTC	TRBV21-1	TRBJ2-7	.	many
CASSPMSGELFF	TGTGCCAGCAGTCCAATGTCCGGGGAGCTGTTTTTT	TRBV6-2/TRBV6-3	TRBJ2-2	.	few
CASSHFRYGANTQYF	TGTGCCAGCAGCCACTTTCGGTATGGGGCAAATACGCAGTATTTT	TRBV3-1/TRBV3-2	TRBJ2-3	.	.
CASSQDSGGSSYEQYF	TGTGCCAGCAGCCAAGATTCTGGCGGGAGCTCCTACGAGCAGTACTTC	TRBV4-2	TRBJ2-7	TRBD2	few
CASSHPLVLRPGELFF	TGTGCCAGCAGCCATCCACTAGTTCTCAGGCCCGGGGAGCTGTTTTTT	TRBV3-1/TRBV3-2	TRBJ2-2	.	.
CASSQTQLLNQPQHF	TGTGCCAGCAGCCAGACACAACTCCTCAATCAGCCCCAGCATTTT	TRBV3-1/TRBV3-2	TRBJ1-5	.	few
CAWTGGGGNTGELFF	TGTGCCTGGACCGGGGGCGGGGGCAACACCGGGGAGCTGTTTTTT	TRBV30	TRBJ2-2	.	.
CASSLGQFSYEQYF	TGTGCCAGCAGCTTGGGACAGTTCTCCTACGAGCAGTACTTC	TRBV11-2	TRBJ2-7	TRBD1	.
CASSLNVRAVNTEAFF	TGTGCCAGCAGCTTAAATGTGCGGGCAGTGAACACTGAAGCTTTCTTT	TRBV11-2	TRBJ1-1	.	.
CASSPRGTGELFF	TGTGCCAGCAGCCCCCGGGGCACCGGGGAGCTGTTTTTT	TRBV11-3	TRBJ2-2	.	once
CASSIAGGSGANVLTF	TGTGCCAGCAGCATCGCAGGGGGCTCTGGGGCCAACGTCCTGACTTTC	TRBV5-4	TRBJ2-6	TRBD1	.
CASSYPGAGTGSLSSTDTQYF	TGTGCCAGCAGTTACCCGGGAGCTGGGACAGGCTCTCTCTCTAGCACAGATACGCAGTATTTT	TRBV6-2/TRBV6-3	TRBJ2-3	TRBD1	.
CASGTSGGAYTQYF	TGTGCCAGCGGGACTAGCGGGGGGGCCTATACGCAGTATTTT	TRBV7-2	TRBJ2-3	TRBD2	.
CASSQGSGGGETQYF	TGTGCCAGCAGCCAAGGAAGCGGGGGTGGAGAGACCCAGTACTTC	TRBV4-2	TRBJ2-5	TRBD2	.
CASSEATYGYTF	TGTGCCAGCAGTGAAGCCACATATGGCTACACCTTC	TRBV6-1	TRBJ1-2	.	.
CAWSVTSGGLSAQYF	TGTGCCTGGAGTGTGACTAGCGGGGGCCTATCGGCCCAGTACTTC	TRBV30	TRBJ2-5	TRBD2	few
CATSRDRPDTQYF	TGTGCCACCAGCAGGGACAGGCCAGATACGCAGTATTTT	TRBV15	TRBJ2-3	TRBD1	.
CASSQDAVAGAFYEQYF	TGTGCCAGCAGCCAAGATGCGGTAGCGGGGGCTTTCTACGAGCAGTACTTC	TRBV4-2	TRBJ2-7	TRBD2	.
CSVALTGELWGYTF	TGCAGCGTCGCATTGACAGGCGAACTTTGGGGCTACACCTTC	TRBV29-1	TRBJ1-2	.	.
CASRVQGALTEAFF	TGTGCCAGTAGAGTACAGGGGGCCTTGACTGAAGCTTTCTTT	TRBV19	TRBJ1-1	TRBD1	many
CASSLNGGAETQYF	TGTGCCAGCAGCTTAAATGGGGGGGCCGAGACCCAGTACTTC	TRBV7-3	TRBJ2-5	.	.
CASSQDWRGGNEQFF	TGCGCCAGCAGCCAAGATTGGCGGGGGGGAAATGAGCAGTTCTTC	TRBV4-3	TRBJ2-1	TRBD2	.
CASSFPGTTGTDTQYF	TGTGCCAGCAGTTTCCCTGGGACAACCGGGACAGATACGCAGTATTTT	TRBV28	TRBJ2-3	.	.
CASNPGGRAYEQYF	TGTGCCAGCAACCCGGGAGGGAGAGCCTACGAGCAGTACTTC	TRBV9	TRBJ2-7	TRBD2	many
CSALSYGYTF	TGCAGTGCCCTGAGCTATGGCTACACCTTC	TRBV20-1	TRBJ1-2	.	once
CSASTPDRRVSTYEQYF	TGCAGTGCTAGTACCCCGGACAGGAGGGTCTCCACATACGAGCAGTACTTC	TRBV20-1	TRBJ2-7	.	.
CASSSPGLAGLNEQFF	TGTGCCAGCAGCTCGCCGGGACTAGCGGGATTAAATGAGCAGTTCTTC	TRBV7-9	TRBJ2-1	TRBD2	.
CASSSDSLPYNSPLHF	TGTGCCAGTAGTTCCGACAGCCTACCATATAATTCACCCCTCCACTTT	TRBV19	TRBJ1-6	.	once
CASGTGSYGYTF	TGCGCCAGCGGGACAGGTTCTTATGGCTACACCTTC	TRBV5-1	TRBJ1-2	TRBD1	few
CASSLVLMPYEQYF	TGTGCCAGCAGCTTAGTACTAATGCCCTACGAGCAGTACTTC	TRBV7-2	TRBJ2-7	.	.
CASSPGLAGNNAQYF	TGTGCCAGCAGCCCGGGACTAGCGGGGAATAACGCCCAGTACTTC	TRBV11-3	TRBJ2-5	TRBD2	once
CSASSSWHTEAFF	TGCAGTGCTAGTTCGTCCTGGCACACTGAAGCTTTCTTT	TRBV20-1	TRBJ1-1	.	few
CASSPTGNEQFF	TGTGCCAGCAGCCCCACGGGGAATGAGCAGTTCTTC	TRBV7-3	TRBJ2-1	.	.
CASSPGQAPNEQFF	TGTGCCAGCAGCCCAGGACAGGCCCCTAATGAGCAGTTCTTC	TRBV7-2	TRBJ2-1	TRBD1	.
CASSFFPPGNGYTF	TGTGCCAGCAGTTTTTTTCCCCCAGGGAATGGCTACACCTTC	TRBV27	TRBJ1-2	.	.
CASSRAGTSSWLSGNTIYF	TGTGCCAGCAGCCGAGCCGGGACTTCGAGCTGGCTCTCTGGAAACACCATATATTTT	TRBV11-2	TRBJ1-3	.	.
CASSRGQNYGYTF	TGTGCCAGCAGCCGTGGACAGAACTATGGCTACACCTTC	TRBV7-9	TRBJ1-2	.	.
CASSATGNRANYGYTF	TGTGCCAGCAGTGCGACAGGGAACCGAGCTAACTATGGCTACACCTTC	TRBV25-1	TRBJ1-2	TRBD1	.
CASSPRQGALQETQYF	TGTGCCAGCAGCCCTCGACAGGGCGCCCTCCAAGAGACCCAGTACTTC	TRBV7-6	TRBJ2-5	TRBD1	.
CSVRGDSNYGYTF	TGCAGCGTAAGAGGGGACAGTAACTATGGCTACACCTTC	TRBV29-1	TRBJ1-2	TRBD1	.
CASSTRQQVNTGELFF	TGTGCCAGCAGCACTCGACAGCAAGTGAACACCGGGGAGCTGTTTTTT	TRBV9	TRBJ2-2	.	.
CASSGGQGEYF	TGTGCCAGCAGTGGCGGACAGGGAGAGTACTTC	TRBV25-1	TRBJ2-7	TRBD1	.
CASSLPSANTGELFF	TGTGCCAGCAGTCTCCCCTCCGCGAACACCGGGGAGCTGTTTTTT	TRBV2	TRBJ2-2	.	.
CASSYGTGEWDGYTF	TGTGCCAGCAGTTACGGGACAGGGGAGTGGGATGGCTACACCTTC	TRBV6-5	TRBJ1-2	TRBD1	.
CASSLSFRGQYQPQHF	TGTGCCAGCAGTTTATCGTTTCGGGGACAGTATCAGCCCCAGCATTTT	TRBV27	TRBJ1-5	TRBD1	.
CSVVSSGNTEAFF	TGCAGCGTTGTATCGTCAGGGAACACTGAAGCTTTCTTT	TRBV29-1	TRBJ1-1	.	.
CASSLTHYQRNEQFF	TGTGCCAGCAGCTTAACCCACTACCAACGGAATGAGCAGTTCTTC	TRBV7-3	TRBJ2-1	.	.